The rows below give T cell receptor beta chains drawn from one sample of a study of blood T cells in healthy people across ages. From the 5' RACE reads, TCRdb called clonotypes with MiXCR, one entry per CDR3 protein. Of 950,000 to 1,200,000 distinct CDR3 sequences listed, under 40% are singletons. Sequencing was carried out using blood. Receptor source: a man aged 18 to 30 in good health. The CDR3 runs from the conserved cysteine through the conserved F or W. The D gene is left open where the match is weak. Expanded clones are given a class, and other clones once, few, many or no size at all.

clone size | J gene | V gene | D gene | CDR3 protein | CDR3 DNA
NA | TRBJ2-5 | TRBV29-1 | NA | CSARSGEDLETQYF | TGCAGCGCTCGATCGGGGGAGGATCTAGAGACCCAGTACTTC
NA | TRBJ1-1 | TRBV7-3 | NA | CASSIRETGMNTEAFF | TGTGCCAGCAGCATTCGCGAGACAGGAATGAACACTGAAGCTTTCTTT
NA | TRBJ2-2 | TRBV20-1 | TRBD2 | CSARSGRTSHTGGLFF | TGCAGTGCTAGGTCCGGGAGGACTAGTCACACCGGGGGGCTGTTTTTT
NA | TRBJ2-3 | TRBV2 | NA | CASTELGTDTQYF | TGTGCCAGCACGGAGCTCGGCACAGATACGCAGTATTTT
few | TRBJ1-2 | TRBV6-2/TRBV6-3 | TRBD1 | CASSFRGQRNYGYTF | TGTGCCAGCAGTTTTCGGGGACAGCGCAACTATGGCTACACCTTC
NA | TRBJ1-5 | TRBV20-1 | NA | CSAVGGALLNHPQHF | TGCAGTGCTGTGGGTGGAGCCCTCTTGAATCATCCCCAGCATTTT
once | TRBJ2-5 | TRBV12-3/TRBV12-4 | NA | CASSLPQGSKGTQYF | TGTGCCAGCAGTTTACCGCAGGGGTCAAAAGGGACCCAGTACTTC
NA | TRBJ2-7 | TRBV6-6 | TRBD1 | CASRIGQGYYEQYF | TGTGCCAGCAGAATCGGACAGGGGTACTACGAGCAGTACTTC
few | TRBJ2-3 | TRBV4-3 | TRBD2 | CASSQDFGGYTDTQYF | TGCGCCAGCAGCCAAGATTTCGGGGGGTACACAGATACGCAGTATTTT
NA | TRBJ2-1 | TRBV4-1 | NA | CASSQVKGDEQFF | TGCGCCAGCAGCCAAGTAAAAGGTGATGAGCAGTTCTTC
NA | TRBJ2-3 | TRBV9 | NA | CASPGDSTDTQYF | TGTGCCAGCCCGGGGGATAGCACAGATACGCAGTATTTT
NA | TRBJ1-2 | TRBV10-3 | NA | CAINEAPGYYGYTF | TGTGCCATCAACGAGGCACCAGGGTACTATGGCTACACCTTC
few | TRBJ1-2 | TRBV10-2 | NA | CASSVTSRSNYGYTF | TGCGCCAGCAGTGTAACATCAAGAAGTAACTATGGCTACACCTTC
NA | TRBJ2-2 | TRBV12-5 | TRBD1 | CASGSYTGVPNTGELFF | TGTGCTAGTGGTTCGTATACAGGGGTCCCAAACACCGGGGAGCTGTTTTTT
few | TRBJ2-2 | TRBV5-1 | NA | CASSLLVNTGELFF | TGCGCCAGCAGCTTGCTGGTAAACACCGGGGAGCTGTTTTTT
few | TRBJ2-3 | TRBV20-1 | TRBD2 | CSARPHGEGSTDTQYF | TGCAGTGCTAGGCCGCACGGGGAGGGGAGCACAGATACGCAGTATTTT
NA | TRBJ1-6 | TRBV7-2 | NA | CASSLEEGHSPLHF | TGTGCCAGCAGCTTAGAAGAGGGGCATTCACCCCTCCACTTT
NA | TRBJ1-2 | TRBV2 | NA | CASRDIKEGYTF | TGTGCCAGCAGAGACATCAAGGAAGGCTACACCTTC
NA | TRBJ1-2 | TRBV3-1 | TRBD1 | CASSQGQGVVGYTF | TGTGCCAGCAGCCAAGGACAGGGTGTTGTTGGCTACACCTTC
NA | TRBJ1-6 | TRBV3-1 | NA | CASSQEEGQNSPLHF | TGTGCCAGCAGCCAAGAAGAAGGGCAAAATTCACCCCTCCACTTT
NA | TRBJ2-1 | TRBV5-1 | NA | CASSLGQTYEQFF | TGCGCCAGCAGCTTGGGACAGACCTACGAGCAGTTCTTC
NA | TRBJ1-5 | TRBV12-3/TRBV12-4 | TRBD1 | CASSTDRDDQPQHF | TGTGCCAGCAGTACGGACAGGGATGACCAGCCCCAGCATTTT
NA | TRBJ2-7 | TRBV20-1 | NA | CSASSPGPIFYEQYF | TGCAGTGCTAGTTCCCCCGGCCCTATCTTCTACGAGCAGTACTTC
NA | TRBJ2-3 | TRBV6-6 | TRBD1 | CASSYVGTGTTDTQYF | TGTGCCAGCAGTTACGTCGGGACAGGAACCACAGATACGCAGTATTTT
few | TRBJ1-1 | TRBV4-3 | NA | CASSQDRMGQNTEAFF | TGCGCCAGCAGCCAAGATCGCATGGGGCAGAACACTGAAGCTTTCTTT
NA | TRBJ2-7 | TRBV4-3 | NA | CASSLAPLQGPYEQYF | TGCGCCAGCAGCCTAGCCCCGTTACAGGGCCCCTACGAGCAGTACTTC
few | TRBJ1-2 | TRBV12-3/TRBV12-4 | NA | CASSSPWTHANYGYTF | TGTGCCAGCAGTTCCCCGTGGACACACGCTAACTATGGCTACACCTTC
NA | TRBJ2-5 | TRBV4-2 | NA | CASSHPLGDLNEQYF | TGTGCCAGCAGCCATCCATTAGGGGACCTCAATGAGCAGTACTTC
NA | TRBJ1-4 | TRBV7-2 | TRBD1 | CASSYKMADRVFRVGKLFF | TGTGCCAGCAGCTACAAAATGGCGGACAGGGTGTTTCGGGTTGGAAAACTGTTTTTT
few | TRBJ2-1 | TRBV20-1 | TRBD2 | CSAPSGGSGLSYNEQFF | TGCAGTGCTCCCTCTGGGGGTAGCGGGTTATCCTACAATGAGCAGTTCTTC
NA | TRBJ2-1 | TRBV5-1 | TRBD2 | CASSSREGGYNEQFF | TGCGCCAGCAGCTCCCGGGAGGGAGGCTACAATGAGCAGTTCTTC
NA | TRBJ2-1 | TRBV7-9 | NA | CASSLPKIRRGGRRSYEQFF | TGTGCCAGCAGCTTACCCAAAATTCGGAGGGGAGGCAGGCGGTCCTATGAGCAGTTCTTC
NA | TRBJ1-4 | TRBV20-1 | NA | CSARDLRDEEKLFF | TGCAGTGCTAGAGATCTGCGGGATGAAGAAAAACTGTTTTTT
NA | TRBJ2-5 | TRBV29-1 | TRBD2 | CSVWGGLGEMEETQYF | TGCAGCGTTTGGGGGGGATTAGGAGAGATGGAAGAGACCCAGTACTTC
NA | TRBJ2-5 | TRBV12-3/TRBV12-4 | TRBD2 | CASRPSGGARLNEQYF | TGTGCCAGCAGACCTAGCGGGGGGGCTAGATTAAATGAGCAGTACTTC
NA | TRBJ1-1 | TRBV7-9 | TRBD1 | CASSLSTGTGNAEAFF | TGTGCCAGCAGCTTATCGACCGGGACAGGGAACGCTGAAGCTTTCTTT
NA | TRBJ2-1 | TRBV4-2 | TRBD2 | CASSLPLLAGTVYNERFF | TGTGCCAGCAGTCTCCCCCTGTTAGCGGGGACCGTATACAATGAGCGGTTCTTC